The 13 T cell receptor beta chains below come from one sample, sequenced in a study of T cells in Graves' hyperthyroidism and ophthalmopathy. RNA transcripts were the template for amplifying TCR beta CDR3 regions. HTBI primers drove first-round RT-PCR of the TCR CDR3. TCRdb redid the calling of the multiplex PCR reads with MiXCR, one entry per CDR3 protein. Here the sample spans more than 300,000 distinct CDR3 sequences, under 20% being singletons. Input material: blood. These receptors originate from a man between 18 and 35 years old with Graves' ophthalmopathy.

This clonotype was recorded many times. V is TRBV5-1 and J is TRBJ2-1; TRBD2 matches 12 bases. J was trimmed by 6 bases and V by 0 bases; bases with no gene match: 7. CDR3 size: 17 residues. Germline-derived CDR1 and CDR2 are SGHRS and YFSETQ. CDR3 loop: CASSLAASGGAGNEQFF. CDR3 DNA sequence: TGCGCCAGCAGCTTGGCGGCTAGCGGGGGGGCCGGCAATGAGCAGTTCTTC.

This clonotype occurred many times. The V call is TRBV5-6, the J call TRBJ2-5, with D uncertain. The CDR3 runs 13 residues. Germline-derived CDR1 and CDR2 are SGHDT and YYEEEE. Trimming removed 2 bases at V and 3 bases at J, with 8 bases between. For the CDR3, the DNA is TGTGCCAGCAGCTTATCTGGGGAAGAGACCCAGTACTTC. Its protein product is CASSLSGEETQYF. Using reference TRBV5-6 and TRBJ2-5 for the parts outside the CDR3, the full variable domain is DAGVTQSPTHLIKTRGQQVTLRCSPKSGHDTVSWYQQALGQGPQFIFQYYEEEERQRGNFPDRFSGHQFPNYSSELNVNALLLGDSALYLCASSLSGEETQYFGPGTRLLVL.

This chain connects TRBV20-1 to TRBJ2-1; 9 bases align to TRBD2. This CDR3 has 18 residues. Germline loops: CDR1 DFQATT, CDR2 SNEGSKA (reference sequence). V gave up 1 base and J gave up 0 bases; unmatched junction bases: 10. The CDR3 DNA sequence: TGCAGTGCTAGAGCATTGCTAGCGGGACAGAGCTCCTACAATGAGCAGTTCTTC. Translation: CSARALLAGQSSYNEQFF.

This clonotype was seen many times. The rearrangement uses TRBV7-2 and TRBJ1-4; no definite D call. The ends were cut back, 4 bases at V and 3 bases at J, with 18 bases in the middle. This CDR3 comprises 17 residues. Looked up from germline, CDR1 is SGHTA and CDR2 is FQGNSA. CDR3 region: CASSSLTLPLANEKLFF. Written as DNA, the CDR3 is TGTGCCAGCAGCTCATTAACCTTACCTTTAGCTAATGAAAAACTGTTTTTT.

This clonotype was counted many times. This sequence joins TRBV28 and TRBJ1-2; 11 positions match TRBD1. In germline, CDR1 is MDHEN, CDR2 SYDVKM. CDR3 length: 15 amino acids. Trimming cost V 5 bases and J 6 bases; bases outside gene matches: 8. CDR3 nucleotides: TGTGCCAGCAGTCCCCCGGGACAGGGGGGACATGGCTACACCTTC. Amino acids: CASSPPGQGGHGYTF.

The V call is TRBV7-9, the J call TRBJ2-2, with 8 bases identical to TRBD2. Looked up from germline, CDR1 is SEHNR and CDR2 is FQNEAQ (reference sequence). This CDR3 comprises 17 residues. The ends lost 1 base at V and 4 bases at J; junction bases unmatched: 8. The CDR3 loop is CASSLDGLAGLTGELFF. The CDR3 DNA reads TGTGCCAGCAGCTTAGACGGGCTAGCGGGCCTCACCGGGGAGCTGTTTTTT.

Concerning this clonotype: Being one base from a much bigger clone, this may be a read error. It is likely a read error, because the conserved phenylalanine at the end of the CDR3 is missing. The V and J genes are TRBV18 and TRBJ2-5; D remains ambiguous. There are 12 residues in the CDR3. Germline values: CDR1 KGHSH, CDR2 LQKENI. Deletions cut 3 bases from V and 3 bases from J, with 5 bases between. CDR3 amino acids: CASSPPEETQYL. CDR3 nucleotides: TGTGCCAGCTCACCTCCCGAAGAGACCCAGTACCTC.

The rearrangement uses TRBV10-3 and TRBJ2-3; 7 bases match TRBD1. V lost 6 bases to trimming and J lost 6 bases; unmatched junction nucleotides: 6. CDR1 is ENHRY and CDR2 is SYGVKD in the germline V gene. The CDR3 spans 13 residues. The CDR3 sequence is CAISTGERDTQYF. CDR3 in DNA: TGTGCCATCAGCACAGGGGAGAGGGATACGCAGTATTTT.

The chain links TRBV12-5 to TRBJ1-1, with unresolved D. Germline CDR1 LGHNT, CDR2 FRNRAP. The V gene lost 6 bases and the J gene lost 6 bases, with 5 bases spanning the gap. The CDR3 consists of 10 residues. The CDR3, as DNA: TGTGCTAGTGGAGGCGCTGAAGCTTTCTTT. This sequence encodes CASGGAEAFF.

The table lists this clonotype with many counts. This chain links TRBV5-1 with TRBJ2-7, with TRBD1 matching 9 bases. CDR3 length: 14 amino acids. CDR1 and CDR2 from the germline V gene are SGHRS and YFSETQ. V lost 2 bases, J lost 1 base, and 1 base stayed unmatched. CDR3 DNA: TGCGCCAGCAGCTTTGGACAGGGGTCCTACGAGCAGTACTTC. Translation gives CASSFGQGSYEQYF.

This clonotype was observed at least ten times. The chain recombines TRBV11-2 with TRBJ1-3; D not certain. V lost 5 bases and J lost 2, with 10 bases in between. The CDR3 runs 14 residues. Germline assignment: CDR1 SGHAT and CDR2 FQNNGV. CDR3 sequence reads: CASSPWRTGNTIYF. The CDR3 DNA is TGTGCCAGCAGCCCGTGGAGGACTGGAAACACCATATATTTT.

This clonotype was detected a few times. This chain links TRBV9 with TRBJ2-1; D is undetermined. The germline V and J ends were trimmed by 3 bases and 0 bases, with 7 bases remaining between them. The CDR3 loop spans 14 amino acids. Per germline, CDR1 SGDLS and CDR2 YYNGEE. DNA of the CDR3: TGTGCCAGCAGCGCGGATAGCTCCTACAATGAGCAGTTCTTC. It translates to CASSADSSYNEQFF.

This clonotype was counted between two and nine times. The chain joins TRBV12-3 or TRBV12-4 to TRBJ2-1; TRBD2 is a possible D gene (6 bases). The CDR3 length is 15 residues. V shed 7 bases and J shed 4 bases, with 17 bases lying between them. CDR3 bases: TGTGCCAGCACCTCGTCAGGGCGGGATTACAATGAGCAGTTCTTC. It specifies CASTSSGRDYNEQFF.